The rows below give T cell receptor beta chains drawn from one sample of a study of T cells after yellow fever vaccination. TCRdb passed the 5' RACE reads through MiXCR, listing each CDR3 protein once. Of a few hundred thousand distinct CDR3 sequences in the sample, roughly 6.3% are singletons; the top ten hold about 1%. The sequenced sample was CD4+ T cells sorted from PBMCs, obtained on the day of the yellow fever booster vaccination. These receptors were collected from a man aged 25-45 years who received the YFV17D yellow fever vaccine. CDR3s include the opening cysteine and the closing phenylalanine or tryptophan. D genes are given only for firm matches. A clone size is listed for some rows: how often the clone was seen (once, few, many), or a class if it is expanded.

J gene,V gene,D gene,clone size,CDR3 protein,CDR3 DNA
TRBJ2-7,TRBV7-2,TRBD1,-,CASSFAGTGAYEQYF,TGTGCCAGCAGCTTTGCCGGGACAGGCGCCTACGAGCAGTACTTC
TRBJ2-5,TRBV29-1,TRBD1,many,CSVGSPRQGKETQYF,TGCAGCGTTGGATCGCCAAGACAGGGAAAAGAGACCCAGTACTTC
TRBJ2-7,TRBV15,-,many,CATSRETTASGYEQYF,TGTGCCACCAGCAGAGAAACCACGGCGTCGGGCTACGAGCAGTACTTC
TRBJ2-3,TRBV4-3,TRBD2,many,CASSQDFRGSWADTQYF,TGCGCCAGCAGCCAAGATTTTCGCGGGAGTTGGGCAGATACGCAGTATTTT
TRBJ2-1,TRBV2,TRBD1,once,CASSGDRGKNNEQFF,TGTGCCAGCAGTGGGGACAGGGGGAAAAACAATGAGCAGTTCTTC
TRBJ2-1,TRBV9,-,few,CASSVGGGHYNEQFF,TGTGCCAGCAGCGTAGGCGGAGGCCACTACAATGAGCAGTTCTTC
TRBJ2-2,TRBV6-5,-,many,CASRRRDDTGELFF,TGTGCCAGCAGAAGGCGGGATGATACCGGGGAGCTGTTTTTT
TRBJ2-2,TRBV28,-,-,CASSLPTGNTGELFF,TGTGCCAGCAGCCTACCTACCGGGAACACCGGGGAGCTGTTTTTT
TRBJ2-3,TRBV27,TRBD2,many,CASSLGLAGGTDTQYF,TGTGCCAGCAGTCTAGGACTAGCGGGAGGGACAGATACGCAGTATTTT
TRBJ2-2,TRBV27,-,-,CASSLLGETAELFF,TGTGCCAGCAGTTTATTAGGGGAAACCGCGGAGCTGTTTTTT
TRBJ1-5,TRBV9,-,-,CASSVGTGFGQPQHF,TGTGCCAGCAGCGTAGGAACAGGGTTTGGCCAGCCCCAGCATTTT
TRBJ2-4,TRBV19,-,many,CASSGPDKNIQYF,TGTGCGTCCTCAGGCCCAGACAAAAACATTCAGTACTTC
TRBJ2-1,TRBV6-1,TRBD2,many,CASRPLAGVNNEQFF,TGTGCCAGCAGACCACTAGCGGGAGTCAACAATGAGCAGTTCTTC
TRBJ2-6,TRBV5-1,-,many,CASSLTEGVPPGANVLTF,TGCGCCAGCAGCTTGACCGAGGGAGTGCCCCCTGGGGCCAACGTCCTGACTTTC
TRBJ2-5,TRBV5-8,-,-,CASSLSLGVQETQYF,TGTGCCAGCAGCTTGAGTCTGGGGGTACAAGAGACCCAGTACTTC
TRBJ2-3,TRBV9,-,few,CASSADRGDTQYF,TGTGCCAGCAGCGCAGACCGGGGAGATACGCAGTATTTT
TRBJ2-2,TRBV7-9,-,-,CASSLGRKNTGELFF,TGTGCCAGCAGCTTGGGACGGAAGAACACCGGGGAGCTGTTTTTT
TRBJ2-2,TRBV20-1,TRBD2,many,CSARDGSPSGKVGELFF,TGCAGTGCTAGAGATGGATCCCCTAGCGGGAAAGTCGGGGAGCTGTTTTTT
TRBJ2-5,TRBV7-6,-,few,CASSFSGHQETQYF,TGTGCCAGCAGCTTCTCCGGGCACCAAGAGACCCAGTACTTC
TRBJ2-7,TRBV12-3/TRBV12-4,-,many,CASSRRPYEQYF,TGTGCCAGCAGTCGTCGACCGTACGAGCAGTACTTC
TRBJ2-2,TRBV12-3/TRBV12-4,-,-,CASSLTSSSSGELFF,TGTGCCAGCAGTTTAACCTCGAGTTCATCCGGGGAGCTGTTTTTT
TRBJ1-6,TRBV12-3/TRBV12-4,-,-,CASSLVLGIKPLHF,TGTGCCAGCAGTTTAGTTTTGGGGATAAAACCCCTCCACTTT
TRBJ1-3,TRBV5-1,TRBD1,many,CASSLAGQASGNTIYF,TGCGCCAGCAGCTTGGCCGGACAGGCCTCTGGAAACACCATATATTTT
TRBJ2-5,TRBV5-5,-,many,CASSLRGETQYF,TGTGCCAGCAGCTTGAGGGGAGAGACCCAGTACTTC
TRBJ2-2,TRBV28,-,many,CASRLGGPLIAGELFF,TGTGCCAGCAGACTTGGCGGCCCCCTAATCGCCGGGGAGCTGTTTTTT
TRBJ2-1,TRBV24-1,TRBD2,few,CATSDRSSGSSYNEQFF,TGTGCCACCAGTGACCGGTCTAGCGGGAGCTCCTACAATGAGCAGTTCTTC
TRBJ2-7,TRBV7-2,-,-,CASSLNRMTYEQYF,TGTGCCAGCAGCTTAAACAGGATGACCTACGAGCAGTACTTC
TRBJ2-1,TRBV7-9,-,many,CASSLAAYNEQFF,TGTGCCAGCAGCTTAGCGGCCTATAATGAGCAGTTCTTC
TRBJ2-2,TRBV7-9,-,-,CASSPRSVTGELFF,TGTGCCAGCAGCCCCAGATCGGTCACCGGGGAGCTGTTTTTT